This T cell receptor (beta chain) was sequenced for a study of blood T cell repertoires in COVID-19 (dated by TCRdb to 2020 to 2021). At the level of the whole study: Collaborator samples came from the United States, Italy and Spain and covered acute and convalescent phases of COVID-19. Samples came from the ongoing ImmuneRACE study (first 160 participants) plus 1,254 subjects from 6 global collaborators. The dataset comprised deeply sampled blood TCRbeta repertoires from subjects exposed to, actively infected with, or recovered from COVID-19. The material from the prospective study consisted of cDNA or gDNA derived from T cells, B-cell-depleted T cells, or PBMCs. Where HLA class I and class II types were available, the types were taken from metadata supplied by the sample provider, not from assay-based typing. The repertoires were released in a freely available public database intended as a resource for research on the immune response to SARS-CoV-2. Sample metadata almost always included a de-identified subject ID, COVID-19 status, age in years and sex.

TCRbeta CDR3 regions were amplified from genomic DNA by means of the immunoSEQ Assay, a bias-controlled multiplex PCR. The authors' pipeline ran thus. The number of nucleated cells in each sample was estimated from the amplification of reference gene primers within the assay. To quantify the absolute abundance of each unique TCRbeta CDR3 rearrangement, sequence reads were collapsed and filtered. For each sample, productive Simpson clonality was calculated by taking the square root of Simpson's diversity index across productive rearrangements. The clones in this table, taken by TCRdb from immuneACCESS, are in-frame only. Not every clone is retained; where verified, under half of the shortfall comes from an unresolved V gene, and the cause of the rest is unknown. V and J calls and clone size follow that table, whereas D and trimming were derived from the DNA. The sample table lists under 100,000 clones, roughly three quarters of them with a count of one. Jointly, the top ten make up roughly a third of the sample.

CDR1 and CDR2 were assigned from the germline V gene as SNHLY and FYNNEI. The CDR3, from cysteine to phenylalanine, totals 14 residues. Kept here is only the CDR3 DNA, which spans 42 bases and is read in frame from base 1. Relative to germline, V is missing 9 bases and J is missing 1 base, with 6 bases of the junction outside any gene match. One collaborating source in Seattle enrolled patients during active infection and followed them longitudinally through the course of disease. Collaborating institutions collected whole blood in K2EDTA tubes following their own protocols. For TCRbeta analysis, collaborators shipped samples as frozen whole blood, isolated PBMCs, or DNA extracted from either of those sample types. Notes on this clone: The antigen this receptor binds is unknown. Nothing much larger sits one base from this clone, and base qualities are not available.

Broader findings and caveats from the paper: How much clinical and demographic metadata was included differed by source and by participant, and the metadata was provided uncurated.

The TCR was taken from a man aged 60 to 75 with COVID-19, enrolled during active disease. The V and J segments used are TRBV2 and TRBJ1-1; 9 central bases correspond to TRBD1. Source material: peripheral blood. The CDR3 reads CARTRTGANTEAFF. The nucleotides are TGTGCCAGGACACGGACAGGGGCGAACACTGAAGCTTTCTTT.